This TCR beta chain was found in a study of blood T cell repertoires in COVID-19. The overall study: There were acute and convalescent COVID-19 samples, and they came from the United States, Italy and Spain. Sources were T cells, B-cell-depleted T cells, or PBMCs; the material itself was cDNA or gDNA.

Germline CDR1 is SGHVS and CDR2 is FQNEAQ. The CDR3 is 15 amino acids. The V gene end was trimmed by 4 bases and the J gene end by 10 bases; junction bases not matched to a gene: 6. Original methodology: Nucleated cell counts were estimated from reference gene primer amplification. Using immunoSEQ multiplex PCR, the repertoire was profiled, and TCRdb retains in-frame clones only, with some absent. V and J calls and clone size are copied from that table; D and trimming were computed from the DNA. This table holds around 290,000 clones, 80% to 90% found once. The sequenced sample consisted of peripheral blood. This chain uses TRBV7-8 with TRBJ1-6; 11 bases line up with TRBD1. This receptor was taken from a man aged 40-49 years with acute or convalescent COVID-19. In nucleotides, the CDR3 is TGTGCCAGCAGCTCCCGGGACAGGGGGTGGTCACCCCTCCACTTT. Encoded protein: CASSSRDRGWSPLHF. Full variable domain (missing parts from reference TRBV7-8 and TRBJ1-6): GAGVSQSPRYKVAKRGQDVALRCDPISGHVSLFWYQQALGQGPEFLTYFQNEAQLDKSGLPSDRFFAERPEGSVSTLKIQRTQQEDSAVYLCASSSRDRGWSPLHFGNGTRLTVT.